This paragraph covers one T cell receptor beta chain sequence. Its antigen is unknown. Measured with immunoSEQ multiplex PCR; TCRdb has only the in-frame clones, and not every one. This sample has around 22,000 clones, with 80% to 95% found just once. Germline-derived CDR1 and CDR2 are LGHNT and FRNRAP. The CDR3 is 12 residues long. The V and J ends lost 6 bases and 6 bases respectively, with 9 bases between them. The data belong to a study of chemoradiotherapy in HPV16-positive cancers. Whole-study findings and limits: Candidate HPV-specific clones and E7-related TCR motifs grew in tumor during treatment. HPV-specific T cells were functionally defined from only two HPV16-positive patients. In HPV16-positive patients, HPV-responsive T-cell expansion tracked better recurrence-free survival.

Repertoires were sampled repeatedly during chemoradiotherapy. V gene TRBV12-5 combines with J gene TRBJ2-1, with D possibly matching TRBD1 (6 bases). Sequences were derived from blood, sampled from a patient who underwent chemoradiotherapy. The TCR comes from a human donor with HPV-associated anogenital cancer. CDR3 protein: CASGPGVNEQFF. In DNA form, the CDR3 reads TGTGCTAGTGGCCCAGGGGTCAATGAGCAGTTCTTC.